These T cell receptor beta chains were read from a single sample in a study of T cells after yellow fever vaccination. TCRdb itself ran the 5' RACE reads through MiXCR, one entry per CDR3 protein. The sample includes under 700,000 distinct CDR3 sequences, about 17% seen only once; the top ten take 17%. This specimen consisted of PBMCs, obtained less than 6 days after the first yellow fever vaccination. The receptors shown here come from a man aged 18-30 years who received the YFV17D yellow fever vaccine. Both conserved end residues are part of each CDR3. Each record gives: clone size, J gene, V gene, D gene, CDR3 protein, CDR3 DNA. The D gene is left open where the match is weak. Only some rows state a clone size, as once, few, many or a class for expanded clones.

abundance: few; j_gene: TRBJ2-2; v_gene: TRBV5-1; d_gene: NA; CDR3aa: CASSPGSVGFVATGELFF; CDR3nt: TGCGCCAGCAGCCCCGGGTCTGTAGGGTTTGTGGCCACCGGGGAGCTGTTTTTT
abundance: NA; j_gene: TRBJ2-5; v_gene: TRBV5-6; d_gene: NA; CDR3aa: CASSLVGVTQYF; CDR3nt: TGTGCCAGCAGCTTGGTAGGGGTGACCCAGTACTTC
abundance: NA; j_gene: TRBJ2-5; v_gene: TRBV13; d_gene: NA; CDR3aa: CASSLGGLGRETQYF; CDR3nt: TGTGCCAGCAGCTTAGGCGGGCTGGGGCGGGAGACCCAGTACTTC
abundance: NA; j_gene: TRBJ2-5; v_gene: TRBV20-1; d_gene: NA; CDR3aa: CSATPSGLAQETQYF; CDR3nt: TGCAGTGCTACCCCGAGTGGGTTAGCCCAAGAGACCCAGTACTTC
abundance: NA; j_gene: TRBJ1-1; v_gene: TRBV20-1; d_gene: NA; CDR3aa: CSVGEGANTEAFF; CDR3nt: TGCAGTGTAGGGGAAGGGGCTAACACTGAAGCTTTCTTT
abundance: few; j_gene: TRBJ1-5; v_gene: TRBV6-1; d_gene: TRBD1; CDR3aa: CASTRGLGNQPQHF; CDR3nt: TGTGCCTCCACGAGGGGGCTCGGCAATCAGCCCCAGCATTTT
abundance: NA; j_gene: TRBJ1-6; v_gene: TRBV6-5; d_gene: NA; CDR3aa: CASSYKAYNSPLHF; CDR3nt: TGTGCCAGCAGTTACAAGGCTTATAATTCACCCCTCCACTTT
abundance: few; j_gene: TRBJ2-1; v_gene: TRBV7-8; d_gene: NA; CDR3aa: CASSPRRGASYNEQFF; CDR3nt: TGTGCCAGCAGCCCGAGACGGGGGGCCTCCTACAATGAGCAGTTCTTC
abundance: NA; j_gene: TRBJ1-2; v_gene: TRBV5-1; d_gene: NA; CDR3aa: CASSRGRSAASYGYTF; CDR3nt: TGCGCCAGCAGCCGTGGCAGATCTGCAGCTTCGTATGGCTACACCTTC
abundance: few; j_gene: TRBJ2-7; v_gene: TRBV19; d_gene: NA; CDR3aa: CASSPLAGTYSYEQYF; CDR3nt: TGTGCCAGTAGTCCACTTGCCGGGACATACTCCTACGAGCAGTACTTC
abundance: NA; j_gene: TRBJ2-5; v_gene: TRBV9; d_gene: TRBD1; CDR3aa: CASSQRAGGKETQYF; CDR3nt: TGTGCCAGCAGCCAGAGGGCAGGGGGAAAAGAGACCCAGTACTTC
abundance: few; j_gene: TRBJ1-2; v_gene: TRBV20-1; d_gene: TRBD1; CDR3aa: CSARVLGQEDGYTF; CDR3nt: TGCAGTGCTAGAGTCCTCGGACAGGAAGATGGCTACACCTTC
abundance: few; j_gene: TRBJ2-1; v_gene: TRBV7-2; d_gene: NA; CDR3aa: CASSRPDNEQFF; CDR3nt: TGTGCCAGCAGCCGACCCGACAATGAGCAGTTCTTC
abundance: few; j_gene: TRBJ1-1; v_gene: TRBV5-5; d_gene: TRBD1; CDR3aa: CASSGQGAGTEAFF; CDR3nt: TGTGCCAGCAGCGGTCAGGGGGCTGGGACTGAAGCTTTCTTT
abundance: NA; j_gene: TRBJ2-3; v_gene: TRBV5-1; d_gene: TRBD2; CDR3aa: CASSLVLAGGLAPQYF; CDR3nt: TGCGCCAGCAGCTTGGTACTAGCGGGGGGACTCGCGCCGCAGTATTTT
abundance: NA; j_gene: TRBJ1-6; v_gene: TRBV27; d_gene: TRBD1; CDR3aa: CASSFWTGGNEDRSPLHF; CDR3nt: TGTGCCAGCAGTTTTTGGACAGGGGGTAACGAGGATCGATCACCCCTCCACTTT
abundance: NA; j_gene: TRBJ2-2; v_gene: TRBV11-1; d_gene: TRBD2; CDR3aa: CASSSPLAGGPATGELFF; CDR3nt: TGTGCCAGCAGCTCCCCCCTAGCGGGGGGGCCGGCCACCGGGGAGCTGTTTTTT
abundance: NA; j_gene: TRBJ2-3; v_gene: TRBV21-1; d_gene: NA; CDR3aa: CASSPTQASGGGDTQYF; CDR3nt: TGTGCCAGCAGCCCAACCCAGGCTAGCGGGGGTGGAGATACGCAGTATTTT
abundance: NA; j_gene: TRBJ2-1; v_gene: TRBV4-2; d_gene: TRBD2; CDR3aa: CASSLDGGGNNEQFF; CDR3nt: TGTGCCAGCAGCCTAGACGGCGGGGGGAACAATGAGCAGTTCTTC
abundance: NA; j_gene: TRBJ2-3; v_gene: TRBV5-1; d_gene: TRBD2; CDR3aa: CASSWGLAGGPPWADTQYF; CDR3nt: TGCGCCAGCAGCTGGGGACTAGCGGGGGGGCCCCCGTGGGCAGATACGCAGTATTTT
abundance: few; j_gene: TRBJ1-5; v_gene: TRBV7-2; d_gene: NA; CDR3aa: CASSFYGGNQPQHF; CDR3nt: TGTGCCAGCAGCTTTTACGGGGGCAATCAGCCCCAGCATTTT
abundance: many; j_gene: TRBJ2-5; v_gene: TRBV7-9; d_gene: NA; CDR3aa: CASSLEVTQYF; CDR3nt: TGTGCCAGCAGCTTAGAGGTCACCCAGTACTTC
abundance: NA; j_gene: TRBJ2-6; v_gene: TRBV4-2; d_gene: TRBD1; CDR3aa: CASSQLTGTGPTSGANVLTF; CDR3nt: TGTGCCAGCAGCCAATTGACCGGGACAGGGCCTACCTCTGGGGCCAACGTCCTGACTTTC
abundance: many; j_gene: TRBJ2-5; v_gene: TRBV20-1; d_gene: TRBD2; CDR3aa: CSASPSSGGPSTQYF; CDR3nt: TGCAGTGCTAGCCCTTCTAGCGGGGGGCCATCGACCCAGTACTTC
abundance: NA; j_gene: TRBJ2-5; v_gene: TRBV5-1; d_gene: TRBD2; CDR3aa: CASSFAAGGRQETQYF; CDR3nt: TGCGCCAGCAGCTTCGCAGCGGGGGGCCGACAAGAGACCCAGTACTTC
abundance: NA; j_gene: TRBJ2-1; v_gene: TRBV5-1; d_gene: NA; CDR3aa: CASMEGDSSNNEQFF; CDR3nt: TGCGCCAGCATGGAGGGGGACTCCAGTAACAATGAGCAGTTCTTC
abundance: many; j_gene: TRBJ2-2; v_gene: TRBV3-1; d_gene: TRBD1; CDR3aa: CASSGTGVGGTGELFF; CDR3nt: TGTGCCAGCAGCGGGACAGGGGTCGGAGGCACCGGGGAGCTGTTTTTT
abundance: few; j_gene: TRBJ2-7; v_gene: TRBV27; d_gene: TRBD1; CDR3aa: CASTSGQGAVYEQYF; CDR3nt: TGTGCCAGCACCTCCGGTCAGGGGGCTGTCTACGAGCAGTACTTC
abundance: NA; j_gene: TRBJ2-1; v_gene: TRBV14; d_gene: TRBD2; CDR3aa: CASSQAVSSGGSYNEQFF; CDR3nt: TGTGCCAGCAGCCAAGCTGTTTCAAGCGGGGGTTCCTACAATGAGCAGTTCTTC
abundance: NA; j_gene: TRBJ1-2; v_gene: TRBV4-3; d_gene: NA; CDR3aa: CASSQRLGSGTNYGYTF; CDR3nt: TGCGCCAGCAGCCAAAGGTTAGGTAGTGGTACTAACTATGGCTACACCTTC
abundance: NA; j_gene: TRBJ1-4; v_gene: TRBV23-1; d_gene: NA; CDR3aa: CAFGPKDPGKLFF; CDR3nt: TGCGCCTTCGGACCGAAAGATCCGGGGAAACTGTTTTTT
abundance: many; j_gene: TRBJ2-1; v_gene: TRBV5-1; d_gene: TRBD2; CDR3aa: CASFLTGGSEQFF; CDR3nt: TGCGCCAGCTTCCTGACGGGGGGAAGTGAGCAGTTCTTC
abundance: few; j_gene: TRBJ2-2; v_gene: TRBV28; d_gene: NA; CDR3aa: CASITGVRGPFTGELFF; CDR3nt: TGTGCCAGCATCACAGGGGTGCGGGGGCCCTTCACCGGGGAGCTGTTTTTT
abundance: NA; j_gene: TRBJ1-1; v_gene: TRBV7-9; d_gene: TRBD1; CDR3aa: CASSFRGQGFFGSEAFF; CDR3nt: TGTGCCAGCAGCTTTCGTGGACAGGGGTTTTTTGGGAGTGAAGCTTTCTTT
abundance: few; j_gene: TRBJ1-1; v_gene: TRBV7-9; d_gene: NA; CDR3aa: CASSLQGKYTEAFF; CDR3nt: TGTGCCAGCAGCTTACAGGGAAAGTACACTGAAGCTTTCTTT
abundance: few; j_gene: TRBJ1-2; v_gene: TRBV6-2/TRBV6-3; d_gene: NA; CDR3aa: CASSPPPATGDYGYTF; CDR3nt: TGTGCCAGCAGTCCCCCGCCGGCGACAGGAGACTATGGCTACACCTTC
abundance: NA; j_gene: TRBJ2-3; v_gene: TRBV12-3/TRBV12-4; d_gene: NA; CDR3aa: CAINSPGLGTDTQYF; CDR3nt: TGTGCCATCAACTCCCCAGGGTTGGGTACAGATACGCAGTATTTT
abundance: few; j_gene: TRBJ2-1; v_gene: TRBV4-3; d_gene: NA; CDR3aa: CASSQDVWQSRSYNEQFF; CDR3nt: TGCGCCAGCAGCCAAGATGTATGGCAGTCCCGCTCCTACAATGAGCAGTTCTTC
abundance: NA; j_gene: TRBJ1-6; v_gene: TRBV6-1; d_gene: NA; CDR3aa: CASSPSRGFNSPLHF; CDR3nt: TGTGCCAGCAGTCCTTCACGGGGATTTAATTCACCCCTCCACTTT
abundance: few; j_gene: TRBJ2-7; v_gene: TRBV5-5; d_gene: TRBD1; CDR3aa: CASSLPGEARGSEQYF; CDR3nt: TGTGCCAGCAGCCTACCCGGAGAAGCCAGGGGGAGCGAGCAGTACTTC
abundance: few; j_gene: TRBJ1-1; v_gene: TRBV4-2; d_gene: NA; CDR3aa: CASSGWDGNTEAFF; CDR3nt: TGTGCCAGCAGCGGGTGGGATGGGAACACTGAAGCTTTCTTT
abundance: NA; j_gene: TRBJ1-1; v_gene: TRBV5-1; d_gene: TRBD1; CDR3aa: CASSLPDRDDTEAFF; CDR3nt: TGCGCCAGCAGCCTCCCGGACAGGGATGACACTGAAGCTTTCTTT
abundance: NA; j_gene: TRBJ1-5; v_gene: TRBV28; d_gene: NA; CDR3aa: CASSRRRGIRNQPQHF; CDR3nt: TGTGCCAGCAGTAGGCGGAGGGGGATAAGAAATCAGCCCCAGCATTTT
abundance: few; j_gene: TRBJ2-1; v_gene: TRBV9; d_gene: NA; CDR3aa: CASSMRGGRDSYNEQFF; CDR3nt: TGTGCCAGCAGCATGCGCGGGGGCCGGGACTCCTACAATGAGCAGTTCTTC
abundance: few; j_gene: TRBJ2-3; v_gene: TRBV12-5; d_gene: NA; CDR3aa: CASGPTDRRSSTDTQYF; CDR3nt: TGTGCTAGTGGTCCAACGGACAGACGATCTAGCACAGATACGCAGTATTTT
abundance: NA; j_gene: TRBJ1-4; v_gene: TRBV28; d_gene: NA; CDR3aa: CAAVDRQEKLFF; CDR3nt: TGTGCCGCAGTCGACCGGCAGGAAAAACTGTTTTTT
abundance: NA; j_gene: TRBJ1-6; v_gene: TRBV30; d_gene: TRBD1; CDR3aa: CAWTGQVNSPLHF; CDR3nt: TGTGCCTGGACGGGACAGGTCAATTCACCCCTCCACTTT
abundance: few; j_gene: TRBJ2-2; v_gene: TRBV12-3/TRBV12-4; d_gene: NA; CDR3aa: CASNRDLNTGELFF; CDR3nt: TGTGCCAGCAACAGGGACCTTAACACCGGGGAGCTGTTTTTT
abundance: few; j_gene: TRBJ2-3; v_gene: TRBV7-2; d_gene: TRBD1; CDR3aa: CASSPLGTGTTDTQYF; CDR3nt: TGTGCCAGCAGCCCCCTCGGGACAGGGACCACAGATACGCAGTATTTT
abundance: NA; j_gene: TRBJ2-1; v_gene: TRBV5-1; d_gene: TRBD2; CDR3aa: CASSVKIAGSSYNEQFF; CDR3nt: TGCGCCAGCAGCGTAAAGATAGCGGGGAGCTCCTACAATGAGCAGTTCTTC